The rows below give T cell receptor beta chains drawn from one sample of a study of T-cell reconstitution after alpha-beta-depleted transplantation in children. TCRdb reprocessed the PCR reads via MiXCR and lists one record per CDR3 protein. The sample shows about 340,000 distinct CDR3 sequences, under 13% of them seen only once. The source material was PBMCs from the stem cell graft donor, sampled from the stem cell graft. All receptors derive from a human donor who donated a stem cell graft to a child with acute lymphoblastic leukemia. The CDR3 runs from the conserved cysteine through the conserved F or W. The D gene is left open where the match is weak. Size tells how often a clone was seen (once, few, many) or the class of an expanded clone, and some rows leave it out.

v_call: TRBV9; clone_size: few; j_call: TRBJ2-2; d_call: .; cdr3_nt: TGTGCCAGCAGCGCCTTTGGCACCGGGGAGCTGTTTTTT; cdr3_aa: CASSAFGTGELFF
v_call: TRBV12-3/TRBV12-4; clone_size: many; j_call: TRBJ2-2; d_call: .; cdr3_nt: TGTGCCAGCAGTTTAAGTCTATCCGGCACCGGGGAGCTGTTTTTT; cdr3_aa: CASSLSLSGTGELFF
v_call: TRBV24-1; clone_size: .; j_call: TRBJ2-3; d_call: .; cdr3_nt: TGTGCCACCAGTGAATGGGCTAGCACAGATACGCAGTATTTT; cdr3_aa: CATSEWASTDTQYF
v_call: TRBV28; clone_size: .; j_call: TRBJ1-2; d_call: .; cdr3_nt: TGTGCCAGCAGTGTAGGGCCCGAGGGTAACTATGGCTACACCTTC; cdr3_aa: CASSVGPEGNYGYTF
v_call: TRBV7-3; clone_size: .; j_call: TRBJ2-1; d_call: .; cdr3_nt: TGTGCCAGCAGCCCGGCCGGTCGGGGGAGCTACAATGAGCAGTTCTTC; cdr3_aa: CASSPAGRGSYNEQFF
v_call: TRBV20-1; clone_size: .; j_call: TRBJ1-5; d_call: TRBD1; cdr3_nt: TGCAGTGCTAGAGATCGACAGGGTGGCAATCAGCCCCAGCATTTT; cdr3_aa: CSARDRQGGNQPQHF
v_call: TRBV7-9; clone_size: few; j_call: TRBJ1-1; d_call: TRBD1; cdr3_nt: TGTGCCAGCAGCTCCCAGGGGGCTGAAGCTTTCTTT; cdr3_aa: CASSSQGAEAFF
v_call: TRBV7-8; clone_size: few; j_call: TRBJ2-3; d_call: TRBD2; cdr3_nt: TGTGCCAGCAGCTTAAAGGTGGGACTAGCGGGGGCAGATACGCAGTATTTT; cdr3_aa: CASSLKVGLAGADTQYF
v_call: TRBV14; clone_size: .; j_call: TRBJ1-2; d_call: .; cdr3_nt: TGTGCCAGCAGCCCCCCAGGCTATAACTATGGCTACACCTTC; cdr3_aa: CASSPPGYNYGYTF
v_call: TRBV20-1; clone_size: .; j_call: TRBJ1-2; d_call: .; cdr3_nt: TGCAGTGCCACAACCGGGACCCGCTATGGCTACACCTTC; cdr3_aa: CSATTGTRYGYTF
v_call: TRBV30; clone_size: once; j_call: TRBJ2-1; d_call: .; cdr3_nt: TGTGCCTGGAGTGTACGGTCCTACAATGAGCAGTTCTTC; cdr3_aa: CAWSVRSYNEQFF
v_call: TRBV6-1; clone_size: .; j_call: TRBJ2-7; d_call: TRBD1; cdr3_nt: TGTGCCAGCCGCCGGGACAGGGGGAATTACGAGCAGTACTTC; cdr3_aa: CASRRDRGNYEQYF
v_call: TRBV3-1; clone_size: few; j_call: TRBJ2-1; d_call: TRBD2; cdr3_nt: TGTGCCAGCAGCCATGCTAGACCCCTAGCGGGAGATGAGCAGTTCTTC; cdr3_aa: CASSHARPLAGDEQFF
v_call: TRBV5-6; clone_size: many; j_call: TRBJ1-4; d_call: TRBD1; cdr3_nt: TGTGCCAGCAGCTTGGGCCGGGACAGGGGGCGCGGGACTAATGAAAAACTGTTTTTT; cdr3_aa: CASSLGRDRGRGTNEKLFF
v_call: TRBV5-6; clone_size: .; j_call: TRBJ2-4; d_call: .; cdr3_nt: TGTGCCAGCAAGGGCTCGGCCAAAAACATTCAGTACTTC; cdr3_aa: CASKGSAKNIQYF
v_call: TRBV6-1; clone_size: .; j_call: TRBJ1-4; d_call: TRBD1; cdr3_nt: TGTGCCAGCACCCCGACAGGGAGCACCGAAAAACTGTTTTTT; cdr3_aa: CASTPTGSTEKLFF
v_call: TRBV6-2/TRBV6-3; clone_size: .; j_call: TRBJ1-5; d_call: .; cdr3_nt: TGTGCCAGCAGTTACGTTTTCGGGGCGGGTAAGCCCCAGCATTTT; cdr3_aa: CASSYVFGAGKPQHF
v_call: TRBV15; clone_size: few; j_call: TRBJ2-7; d_call: TRBD2; cdr3_nt: TGTGCCACGGGACTAGTACAGGGTCTCAGGCAGTACTTC; cdr3_aa: CATGLVQGLRQYF
v_call: TRBV7-8; clone_size: many; j_call: TRBJ2-7; d_call: TRBD2; cdr3_nt: TGTGCCAGCAGCCTCAGCGGGAGCTACGAGCAGTACTTC; cdr3_aa: CASSLSGSYEQYF
v_call: TRBV7-9; clone_size: .; j_call: TRBJ2-7; d_call: .; cdr3_nt: TGTGCCAGCAGCTTCCACACTGAGAGCTCCTACGAGCAGTACTTC; cdr3_aa: CASSFHTESSYEQYF
v_call: TRBV12-3/TRBV12-4; clone_size: few; j_call: TRBJ2-1; d_call: .; cdr3_nt: TGTGCCAGCAGTTTGAAGGGTGGGGATGAGCAGTTCTTC; cdr3_aa: CASSLKGGDEQFF
v_call: TRBV5-1; clone_size: few; j_call: TRBJ2-6; d_call: TRBD1; cdr3_nt: TGCGCCAGCAGCCCGACCATGGGGACAGCCTGGAGTGGGGCCAACGTCCTGACTTTC; cdr3_aa: CASSPTMGTAWSGANVLTF
v_call: TRBV4-3; clone_size: .; j_call: TRBJ2-3; d_call: .; cdr3_nt: TGCGCCAGCAGCCAAGTGTACGGTAGCGGTGACACAGATACGCAGTATTTT; cdr3_aa: CASSQVYGSGDTDTQYF
v_call: TRBV25-1; clone_size: .; j_call: TRBJ1-3; d_call: .; cdr3_nt: TGTGCCAGCAGCAGTCAGGGGTCTGGAAACACCATATATTTT; cdr3_aa: CASSSQGSGNTIYF
v_call: TRBV12-3/TRBV12-4; clone_size: .; j_call: TRBJ2-5; d_call: TRBD2; cdr3_nt: TGTGCCTTCTGTTTTGCCCTGACTAGCGGGAGGTCCCAACCCGAGACCCAGTACTTC; cdr3_aa: CAFCFALTSGRSQPETQYF
v_call: TRBV5-1; clone_size: few; j_call: TRBJ2-2; d_call: TRBD2; cdr3_nt: TGCGCCAGCAGCTTGGGACGTGGGACTAGCGCCACCGGGGAGCTGTTTTTT; cdr3_aa: CASSLGRGTSATGELFF